A selection of T cell receptor beta chains follows, all from one sample in a study of blood T cell repertoires in COVID-19. Assay used: immunoSEQ multiplex PCR; TCRdb lists only in-frame clones, some missing. The sample lists about 14,000 clones, roughly 80% occurring once. The sequenced material came from peripheral blood. The receptors were sampled from an older woman with acute or convalescent COVID-19. Each CDR3 is given with its conserved first and last residue. Fields, in order: CDR3 DNA, CDR3 protein, clone size, D gene, V gene, J gene. The D gene is left open where the match is weak. Some rows mark clone size as missing; the rest say once, few, many or name a class of expanded clone.

DNA: TGTGCCAGCAGTTGGGGACAGGGCTATGGCTACACCTTC
CDR3: CASSWGQGYGYTF
size: .
D: TRBD1
V: TRBV12-3/TRBV12-4
J: TRBJ1-2

DNA: TGTGCCAGCAGCCGGGACAGGGTACGTGGCTACACCTTC
CDR3: CASSRDRVRGYTF
size: .
D: TRBD1
V: TRBV6-5
J: TRBJ1-2

DNA: TGTGCCAGTAGTAAAACCCGCCAGGCTAATGAAAAACTGTTTTTT
CDR3: CASSKTRQANEKLFF
size: .
D: .
V: TRBV19
J: TRBJ1-4

DNA: TGTGCCACCAGTGACGGTCTGGGCACAGATACGCAGTATTTT
CDR3: CATSDGLGTDTQYF
size: .
D: .
V: TRBV24-1
J: TRBJ2-3

DNA: TGTGCCAGCAGCGTAGCGGGCGGGCTGGACTACACCTTC
CDR3: CASSVAGGLDYTF
size: few
D: .
V: TRBV9
J: TRBJ1-2

DNA: TGTGCCAGCAGCCAAGGTATTGGGGGGAACTATGGCTACACCTTC
CDR3: CASSQGIGGNYGYTF
size: .
D: .
V: TRBV4-2
J: TRBJ1-2

DNA: TGTGCCAGCAGCCCGGACGGGAGCTCTGGAAACACCATATATTTT
CDR3: CASSPDGSSGNTIYF
size: .
D: .
V: TRBV4-2
J: TRBJ1-3

DNA: TGTGCCAGCAGTTACCCAGCGGGGGGCGGCACTGAAGCTTTCTTT
CDR3: CASSYPAGGGTEAFF
size: .
D: .
V: TRBV6-2/TRBV6-3
J: TRBJ1-1

DNA: TGTGCCAGCAAGGCTAGCGGTAGCACAGATACGCAGTATTTT
CDR3: CASKASGSTDTQYF
size: .
D: TRBD2
V: TRBV6-1
J: TRBJ2-3

DNA: TGTGCCAGCAGCGCGGACAGCATGAACACTGAAGCTTTCTTT
CDR3: CASSADSMNTEAFF
size: once
D: .
V: TRBV9
J: TRBJ1-1

DNA: TGTGCCAGCGGTCAGGACTTTTATGGCTACACCTTC
CDR3: CASGQDFYGYTF
size: .
D: .
V: TRBV5-4
J: TRBJ1-2

DNA: TGTGCCACAACCGCCCAAAAGGACAGACTAACCGGGGAGCTGTTTTTT
CDR3: CATTAQKDRLTGELFF
size: .
D: .
V: TRBV18
J: TRBJ2-2

DNA: TGTGCCAGCAGGACCCCCGTCCGCGGGAGAAGGAGTGATACGCAGTATTTT
CDR3: CASRTPVRGRRSDTQYF
size: .
D: TRBD2
V: TRBV28
J: TRBJ2-3

DNA: TGTGCCAGCAGCCAAGATACAGGCCTTCAGCATTTT
CDR3: CASSQDTGLQHF
size: .
D: .
V: TRBV14
J: TRBJ1-5

DNA: TGTGCCACCAGCCAAGGAGTGGGGGGGGCCAGGTACGAGCAGTACTTC
CDR3: CATSQGVGGARYEQYF
size: .
D: .
V: TRBV15
J: TRBJ2-7

DNA: TGTGCCAGCGGGCGGGGTTCGGGGTTGAGGTCCGAGACCCAGTACTTC
CDR3: CASGRGSGLRSETQYF
size: once
D: .
V: TRBV28
J: TRBJ2-5

DNA: TGTGCCAGCAGTGATCCTGACAGGTATAGCAATCAGCCCCAGCATTTT
CDR3: CASSDPDRYSNQPQHF
size: .
D: .
V: TRBV2
J: TRBJ1-5

DNA: TGCAGCGTTGGGGGGACTAGCGACTACACAGATACGCAGTATTTT
CDR3: CSVGGTSDYTDTQYF
size: .
D: TRBD2
V: TRBV29-1
J: TRBJ2-3

DNA: TGCGCCAGCAGTGAGGGGAGATTGACTGAAGCTTTCTTT
CDR3: CASSEGRLTEAFF
size: .
D: .
V: TRBV10-2
J: TRBJ1-1

DNA: TGTGCCAGCAGCTCGTATCGACAGGGAAACTATGGCTACACCTTC
CDR3: CASSSYRQGNYGYTF
size: .
D: TRBD1
V: TRBV7-8
J: TRBJ1-2

DNA: TGTGCCAGCTCACGACGGCCGGGACAGGGAAATGAGCAGTTCTTC
CDR3: CASSRRPGQGNEQFF
size: .
D: TRBD1
V: TRBV18
J: TRBJ2-1

DNA: TGTGCCAGCCTCTCGGGGGATACGCAGTATTTT
CDR3: CASLSGDTQYF
size: .
D: .
V: TRBV6-5
J: TRBJ2-3

DNA: TGTGCCAGCAGCCTGTACCCAGACAGGGCCCTAACCTACGAGCAGTACTTC
CDR3: CASSLYPDRALTYEQYF
size: .
D: TRBD1
V: TRBV5-6
J: TRBJ2-7

DNA: TGTGGCAGCAAGGACATCCTCGGCACAGATACGCAGTATTTT
CDR3: CGSKDILGTDTQYF
size: few
D: .
V: TRBV6-5
J: TRBJ2-3

DNA: TGTGCCAGCAGCGGGACAACCACCTACGAGCAGTACTTC
CDR3: CASSGTTTYEQYF
size: few
D: .
V: TRBV13
J: TRBJ2-7

DNA: TGTGCCAGCAGTAATAGGGGAAACACTGAAGCTTTCTTT
CDR3: CASSNRGNTEAFF
size: .
D: .
V: TRBV12-3/TRBV12-4
J: TRBJ1-1

DNA: TGTGCCAGCAGCTTAGGGGACAGCTCTGGAAACACCATATATTTT
CDR3: CASSLGDSSGNTIYF
size: .
D: TRBD1
V: TRBV7-9
J: TRBJ1-3

DNA: TGTGCCAGCAGCCGGGGTCGGGTCCCCGGGGAGCTGTTTTTT
CDR3: CASSRGRVPGELFF
size: .
D: .
V: TRBV7-8
J: TRBJ2-2

DNA: TGTGCCAGCAGCTTTTACAGGGCTGCGGACACCGGGGAGCTGTTTTTT
CDR3: CASSFYRAADTGELFF
size: .
D: .
V: TRBV7-2
J: TRBJ2-2

DNA: TGCGCCAGCAGCTTTCAGGGTAGCAGCTCTGGAAACACCATATATTTT
CDR3: CASSFQGSSSGNTIYF
size: .
D: .
V: TRBV5-1
J: TRBJ1-3

DNA: TGTGCCAGCAGCTTTCCGGGACAGGCCTACAATGAGCAGTTCTTC
CDR3: CASSFPGQAYNEQFF
size: once
D: TRBD1
V: TRBV11-2
J: TRBJ2-1

DNA: TGTGCCATCAGTGAGTCCACAGGGGGCAGCACTGAAGCTTTCTTT
CDR3: CAISESTGGSTEAFF
size: .
D: TRBD1
V: TRBV10-3
J: TRBJ1-1

DNA: TGTGCCAGCAGCTCTTCGGGGGCGAACACCGGGGAGCTGTTTTTT
CDR3: CASSSSGANTGELFF
size: .
D: .
V: TRBV5-6
J: TRBJ2-2

DNA: TGTGCCAGCAGCCAGCGGGTTTCCTCCTACGAGCAGTACTTC
CDR3: CASSQRVSSYEQYF
size: .
D: .
V: TRBV11-2
J: TRBJ2-7

DNA: TGTGCCAGCAGCTTTGCTGCGGGAGATTCAGATACGCAGTATTTT
CDR3: CASSFAAGDSDTQYF
size: .
D: TRBD2
V: TRBV7-9
J: TRBJ2-3

DNA: TGTGCCAGTAGGCGACGTGGGACTACAGAAAACATTCAGTACTTC
CDR3: CASRRRGTTENIQYF
size: .
D: TRBD2
V: TRBV19
J: TRBJ2-4

DNA: TGTGCCAGCAGCTTGCGGGAGACGAGCTACGAGCAGTACTTC
CDR3: CASSLRETSYEQYF
size: once
D: TRBD2
V: TRBV11-2
J: TRBJ2-7

DNA: TGCAGTGCCGGACAGGGTCGTGGCTACACCTTC
CDR3: CSAGQGRGYTF
size: .
D: TRBD1
V: TRBV20-1
J: TRBJ1-2

DNA: TGTGCCAGCAGCCAAGCTCCGTCTAGATATAAGCAGTTCTTC
CDR3: CASSQAPSRYKQFF
size: .
D: .
V: TRBV3-1/TRBV3-2
J: TRBJ2-1

DNA: TGTGCCAGCAGTCGTCCCGGACAGCTTATCTATGGCTACACCTTC
CDR3: CASSRPGQLIYGYTF
size: .
D: .
V: TRBV6-5
J: TRBJ1-2

DNA: TGTGCCATCAGTGCGCGCAGGGAAGAGACCCAGTACTTC
CDR3: CAISARREETQYF
size: .
D: .
V: TRBV10-3
J: TRBJ2-5

DNA: TGTGCCAGCAGCCCCAGGGACAGGGGCACAGATACGCAGTATTTT
CDR3: CASSPRDRGTDTQYF
size: .
D: TRBD1
V: TRBV7-2
J: TRBJ2-3

DNA: TGCGCCAGCAGCTTGGGGGCAGGGGGTGGAGAGACCCAGTACTTC
CDR3: CASSLGAGGGETQYF
size: .
D: TRBD1
V: TRBV5-1
J: TRBJ2-5

DNA: TGTGCCAGCAGCCTAACCGGGACAGGGGTGGGCTATGGCTACACCTTC
CDR3: CASSLTGTGVGYGYTF
size: .
D: TRBD1
V: TRBV3-1/TRBV3-2
J: TRBJ1-2

DNA: TGTGCCAGCAGCTTATCAGATGAAAAACTGTTTTTT
CDR3: CASSLSDEKLFF
size: .
D: .
V: TRBV7-9
J: TRBJ1-4

DNA: TGTGCCAGCGCCAGGGGTGGGGACACTGAAGCTTTCTTT
CDR3: CASARGGDTEAFF
size: .
D: .
V: TRBV6-5
J: TRBJ1-1

DNA: TGTGCCAGCAGCCAAGGTTGGCACGGGGAGCTGTTTTTT
CDR3: CASSQGWHGELFF
size: .
D: .
V: TRBV3-1/TRBV3-2
J: TRBJ2-2

DNA: TGTGCCAGCAGTTCCACCGTCCCGGGACAGGGACGGCGCAATCAGCCCCAGCATTTT
CDR3: CASSSTVPGQGRRNQPQHF
size: .
D: TRBD1
V: TRBV27
J: TRBJ1-5

DNA: TGTGCCATCAGTGAGGGACAGCATAGCTCCTACGAGCAGTACTTC
CDR3: CAISEGQHSSYEQYF
size: few
D: .
V: TRBV10-3
J: TRBJ2-7

DNA: TGTGCCAGCTCCCTTTTAAACAATGAGCAGTTCTTC
CDR3: CASSLLNNEQFF
size: .
D: .
V: TRBV18
J: TRBJ2-1

DNA: TGTGCCAGCAGCGTAGCTTACGGGGGGGGCTACACCTTC
CDR3: CASSVAYGGGYTF
size: .
D: .
V: TRBV9
J: TRBJ1-2